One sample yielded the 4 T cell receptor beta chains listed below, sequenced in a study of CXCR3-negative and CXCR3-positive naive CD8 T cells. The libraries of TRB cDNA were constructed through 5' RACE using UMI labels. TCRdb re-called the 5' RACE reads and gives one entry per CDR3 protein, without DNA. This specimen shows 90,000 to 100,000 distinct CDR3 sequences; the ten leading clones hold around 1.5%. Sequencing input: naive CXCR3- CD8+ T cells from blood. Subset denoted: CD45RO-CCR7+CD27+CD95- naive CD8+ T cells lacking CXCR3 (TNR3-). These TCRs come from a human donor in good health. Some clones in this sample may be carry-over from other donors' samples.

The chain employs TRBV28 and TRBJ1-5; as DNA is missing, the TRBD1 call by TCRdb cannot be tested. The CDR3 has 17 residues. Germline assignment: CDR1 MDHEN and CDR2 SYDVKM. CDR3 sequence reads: CASRHLAGDRANQPQHF.

The CDR3 spells CASSTDTGELFF. The J gene is TRBJ2-2, the V gene TRBV5-1. Germline lookup yields CDR1 SGHRS and CDR2 YFSETQ. This CDR3 region has 12 residues.

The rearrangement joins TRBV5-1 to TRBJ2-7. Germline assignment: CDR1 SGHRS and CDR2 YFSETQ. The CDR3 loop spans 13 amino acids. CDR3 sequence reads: CASSLEQNYEQYF. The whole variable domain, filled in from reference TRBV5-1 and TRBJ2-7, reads KAGVTQTPRYLIKTRGQQVTLSCSPISGHRSVSWYQQTPGQGLQFLFEYFSETQRNKGNFPGRFSGRQFSNSRSEMNVSTLELGDSALYLCASSLEQNYEQYFGPGTRLTVT.

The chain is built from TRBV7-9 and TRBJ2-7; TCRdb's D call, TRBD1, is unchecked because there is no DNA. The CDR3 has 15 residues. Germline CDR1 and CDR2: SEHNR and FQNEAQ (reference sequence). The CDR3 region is CASSSGQGQTYEQYF.